This is a list of T cell receptor beta chains from one sample in a study of CD8 T cells in Susac syndrome. A single record per CDR3 protein comes from TCRdb applying MiXCR to the immunoSEQ multiplex PCR reads. This table holds around 300,000 distinct CDR3 sequences, approximately 85% found once. Sequencing was performed on CD8+ T cells from PBMCs. Receptor source: a human donor with multiple sclerosis. CDR3s include the opening cysteine and the closing phenylalanine or tryptophan. A D gene is named only where the DNA matches it firmly. Clone sizes are given selectively: once, few, many, or a class where the clone is expanded.

TRBD1	TRBV20-1	14	TRBJ1-5	NA	TGCAGTGCTAGAAACAGGGGGCCTTATCAGCCCCAGCATTTT	CSARNRGPYQPQHF
TRBD2	TRBV11-2	16	TRBJ2-3	NA	TGTGCCAGCAGCTTAGTGCGAGCGGGGGACACAGATACGCAGTATTTT	CASSLVRAGDTDTQYF
NA	TRBV28	16	TRBJ2-5	NA	TGTGCCAGCAGTTCCCCCCTGACCGTCAGAGGGGAGACCCAGTACTTC	CASSSPLTVRGETQYF
NA	TRBV6-2/TRBV6-3	12	TRBJ2-2	NA	TGTGCCAGCAGCCATTACACCGGGGAGCTGTTTTTT	CASSHYTGELFF
NA	TRBV7-2	13	TRBJ2-1	NA	TGTGCCAGCAGCTTAGGACTAGAGAGTGAGCAGTTCTTC	CASSLGLESEQFF
TRBD2	TRBV28	16	TRBJ2-5	once	TGTGCCAGCAGTTTATGGGGAGCGGGAGACACAGAGACCCAGTACTTC	CASSLWGAGDTETQYF
NA	TRBV27	13	TRBJ2-1	NA	TGTGCCAGCAGCTTCGGGGCGGGGACCGAGCAGTTCTTC	CASSFGAGTEQFF
NA	TRBV11-2	14	TRBJ2-2	few	TGTGCCAGCAGCTGGGACCCGGTCACCGGGGAGCTGTTTTTT	CASSWDPVTGELFF
NA	TRBV7-3	13	TRBJ2-7	NA	TGTGCCAGCAGCGCGACTAGGTCTGGCGAGCAGTACTTC	CASSATRSGEQYF
NA	TRBV4-3	13	TRBJ1-4	NA	TGCGCCAGCAGCCCACCCGGGGCCGATGAACTGTTTTTT	CASSPPGADELFF
NA	TRBV28	15	TRBJ1-1	NA	TGTGCCAGCAGCTCTATATGGGACCCGAACACTGAAGCTTTCTTT	CASSSIWDPNTEAFF
NA	TRBV30	14	TRBJ1-1	NA	TGTGCCTGGAGTCTTTGGGTCGGGACGCCTGAAGCTTTCTTT	CAWSLWVGTPEAFF
TRBD1	TRBV5-1	15	TRBJ1-2	NA	TGCGCCAGCAGCTGGAGGACAGGGTGGGACTATGGCTACACCTTC	CASSWRTGWDYGYTF
TRBD1	TRBV27	15	TRBJ2-7	NA	TGTGCCAGCAGTACCCAGCACGGGACAGCCTACGAGCAGTACTTC	CASSTQHGTAYEQYF
TRBD2	TRBV4-3	17	TRBJ2-7	NA	TGCGCCAGCAGCCAAGATCGCCCAACTAGCGGGCTTTACGAGCAGTACTTC	CASSQDRPTSGLYEQYF
TRBD1	TRBV10-2	13	TRBJ2-7	NA	TGCGCCAGCGGACAGGGGTCTACCTACGAGCAGTACTTC	CASGQGSTYEQYF
NA	TRBV28	11	TRBJ1-5	NA	TGTGCCAGCGGCAGGGATCAGCCCCAGCATTTT	CASGRDQPQHF
NA	TRBV7-9	17	TRBJ2-1	NA	TGTGCCAGCAGCTCAAGTGGCCGACTAGAGGCCTACAATGAGCAGTTCTTC	CASSSSGRLEAYNEQFF
NA	TRBV28	14	TRBJ1-5	once	TGTGCCAGCAGTTTATTCCGAATCAATCAGCCCCAGCATTTT	CASSLFRINQPQHF
NA	TRBV7-9	16	TRBJ2-2	NA	TGTGCCAGCAGCTCGCACCCCCAGGGGAAACCCGGGGAGCTGTTTTTT	CASSSHPQGKPGELFF
NA	TRBV5-1	17	TRBJ2-1	NA	TGCGCCAGCAGCCTTCAGACAGCTAGGAGCTCCTACAATGAGCAGTTCTTC	CASSLQTARSSYNEQFF
NA	TRBV7-9	17	TRBJ1-1	NA	TGTGCCAGCACCCTTTCCCCGACAAACCGGATGAACACTGAAGCTTTCTTT	CASTLSPTNRMNTEAFF
NA	TRBV28	14	TRBJ1-1	NA	TGTGCCAGCAGCATGACACAGGGTTCTTCTGAAGCTTTCTTT	CASSMTQGSSEAFF
NA	TRBV7-2	16	TRBJ2-7	NA	TGTGCCAGCAGCTTGCCGCCCGTCGACTACTCCTACGAGCAGTACTTC	CASSLPPVDYSYEQYF
TRBD2	TRBV28	18	TRBJ2-1	NA	TGTGCCAGCAGTTTAATCCCTTCCCCCTACAATAGCGGGTCCGTTCTGTTCTTC	CASSLIPSPYNSGSVLFF
NA	TRBV27	14	TRBJ2-3	NA	TGTGCCAGCAGTTTGTGGAGGGGCCTGGATACGCAGTATTTT	CASSLWRGLDTQYF
TRBD2	TRBV4-3	17	TRBJ2-1	NA	TGCGCCAGCAGCCAAGATCCCGCGGGAGGGGAATACAATGAGCAGTTCTTC	CASSQDPAGGEYNEQFF
NA	TRBV7-2	15	TRBJ2-3	NA	TGTGCTAGCAGCTCTCACTGGGGGATCACAGATACGCAGTACTTT	CASSSHWGITDTQYF
NA	TRBV19	14	TRBJ1-1	NA	TGTGCCAGTAGTATAGGTGGGACAAACACTGAAGCTTTCTTT	CASSIGGTNTEAFF
TRBD2	TRBV28	15	TRBJ2-7	NA	TGTGCCAGCAGTTTATATCCTAGCGGGACCTACGAGCAGTACTTC	CASSLYPSGTYEQYF
NA	TRBV27	16	TRBJ2-2	NA	TGTGCCAGCAGCGGTGAACCTAGCGCGTACACCGGGGAGCTGTTTTTT	CASSGEPSAYTGELFF
TRBD2	TRBV19	18	TRBJ2-5	NA	TGTGCCAGTAGGAAACTAGCGGGGACCGCCGAGTACCAAGAGACCCAGTACTTC	CASRKLAGTAEYQETQYF
TRBD2	TRBV7-9	18	TRBJ2-1	NA	TGTGCCAGCAGACCAGAAGGTTTTCGGGGACTAGGTCACAATGAGCAGTTCTTC	CASRPEGFRGLGHNEQFF
NA	TRBV6-4	12	TRBJ2-2	NA	TGTGCCGCTAGGGGAGGCACCGGGGAGCTGTTTTTT	CAARGGTGELFF
NA	TRBV27	18	TRBJ2-6	NA	TGTGCCAGCAGTCCACTATGTAGGCAGCTCTCTGGGGCCAACGTCCTGACTTTC	CASSPLCRQLSGANVLTF
NA	TRBV27	13	TRBJ1-5	few	TGTGCCAGCAGTTTTGCCGGCGCTCAGCCCCAGCATTTT	CASSFAGAQPQHF
NA	TRBV7-9	17	TRBJ2-3	NA	TGTGCCAGCAGCTTAATGAGAGCGCAGGCGAACACAGATACGCAGTATTTT	CASSLMRAQANTDTQYF
NA	TRBV13	15	TRBJ1-3	few	TGTGCCAGCAGCTTCACGTACAGCTCTGGAAACACCATATATTTT	CASSFTYSSGNTIYF
NA	TRBV25-1	17	TRBJ2-7	NA	TGTGCCAGCAGTGCAAACGAACCGGGACGAAACTCCTACGAGCAGTACTTC	CASSANEPGRNSYEQYF
NA	TRBV28	14	TRBJ1-2	NA	TGTGCCAGCAGTTTTGTCCGATTCTACTATGGCTACACCTTC	CASSFVRFYYGYTF
NA	TRBV12-3/TRBV12-4	14	TRBJ1-5	NA	TGTGCCAGCAGTTTAGACAGTTTCAATCAGCCCCAGCATTTT	CASSLDSFNQPQHF
NA	TRBV28	14	TRBJ1-5	NA	TGTGCCAGCAGTTTCTCCCAGGGAGGTCAGCCCCAGCATTTT	CASSFSQGGQPQHF